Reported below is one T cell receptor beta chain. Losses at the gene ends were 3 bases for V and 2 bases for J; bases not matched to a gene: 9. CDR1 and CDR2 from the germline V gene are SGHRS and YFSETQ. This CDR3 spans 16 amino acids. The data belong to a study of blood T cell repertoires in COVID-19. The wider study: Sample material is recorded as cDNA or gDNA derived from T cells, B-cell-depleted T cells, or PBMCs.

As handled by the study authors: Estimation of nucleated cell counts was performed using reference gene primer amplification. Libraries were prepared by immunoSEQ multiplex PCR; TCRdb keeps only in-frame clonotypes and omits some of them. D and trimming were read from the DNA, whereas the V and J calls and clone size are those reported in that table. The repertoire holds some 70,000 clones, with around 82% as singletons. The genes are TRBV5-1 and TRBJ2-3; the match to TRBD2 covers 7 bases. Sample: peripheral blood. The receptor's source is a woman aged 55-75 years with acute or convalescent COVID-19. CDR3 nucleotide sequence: TGCGCCAGCAGCTCCGCCCGGGGAGGGTTCACAGATACGCAGTATTTT. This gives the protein CASSSARGGFTDTQYF.